These 20 T cell receptor beta chains were all obtained from the same sample, sequenced in a study of blood T cell repertoires in COVID-19. The protocol was immunoSEQ multiplex PCR, while the TCRdb copy is restricted to in-frame clones and leaves out a portion. The table lists 150,000 to 200,000 clones, about 87% of them singletons, with roughly 3.3% in the top ten. Material for sequencing was peripheral blood. These receptor sequences come from a man between 18 and 35 years old with active or convalescent COVID-19.

This clone has a single count. The DNA for the CDR3 is TGTGCCAGTAGCGGGACAGATCTACCCTACGAGCAGTACTTC. Protein sequence: CASSGTDLPYEQYF. The V and J genes are TRBV19 and TRBJ2-7; 7 bases map to TRBD1. The CDR3 loop spans 14 amino acids. V was clipped by 6 bases and J by 2 bases; unmatched bases: 7. The germline V gene has CDR1 LNHDA and CDR2 SQIVND (reference sequence).

There are a few counts of this clone. V usage is TRBV24-1 and J usage is TRBJ1-3; TRBD1 might be the D (5 bases). Germline V CDR1 and CDR2: KGHDR, SFDVKD. The CDR3 is made up of 16 amino acids. The V end was cut by 4 bases, the J end by 2 bases, with 14 bases between. The CDR3 DNA sequence: TGTGCCACCAGTGACCGGAATACAGGACCTGGAAACACCATATATTTT. Translated, it gives CATSDRNTGPGNTIYF.

The CDR3 DNA is TGTGCCAGCAGCTCCTGGACTTCACACTCTGGAAACACCATATATTTT. This encodes CASSSWTSHSGNTIYF. V gene TRBV6-2 or TRBV6-3 combines with J gene TRBJ1-3; D call uncertain. V lost 6 bases and J 0 bases, leaving 15 bases between the germline ends. This CDR3 has 16 residues. Germline values: CDR1 MNHEY, CDR2 SVGEGT.

In its sample, this clone was seen a few times. J is TRBJ1-2 and V is TRBV28, with TRBD1 as a possible D gene (6 bases). Germline V CDR1 and CDR2: MDHEN, SYDVKM. V was clipped by 2 bases and J by 7 bases, with 14 bases between them. The CDR3 has 14 residues. The CDR3, as DNA: TGTGCCAGCAGTTTACTCAGGGGATTCTCTGGCTACACCTTC. Its protein product is CASSLLRGFSGYTF.

J is TRBJ1-5 and V is TRBV28; 9 positions match TRBD1. The V gene's germline CDR1 is MDHEN and CDR2 SYDVKM. The length of the CDR3 is 13 residues. The V and J ends lost 11 bases and 6 bases, in that order; junction bases with no gene match: 8. The CDR3 loop is CAVLGTGFQPQHF. CDR3 bases: TGTGCCGTCCTGGGGACAGGGTTTCAGCCCCAGCATTTT.

The chain is built from TRBV19 and TRBJ1-5, with a possible D match to TRBD1 (5 bases). V was trimmed by 2 bases and J by 1 base, leaving 9 bases between them. This CDR3 is built from 15 residues. Germline V CDR1 and CDR2: LNHDA, SQIVND (reference sequence). The DNA of the CDR3 is TGTGCCAGTAGTATACAGGGTCGGAGCAATCAGCCCCAGCATTTT. Protein: CASSIQGRSNQPQHF.

The rearrangement uses TRBV24-1 and TRBJ2-5; tentative D call: TRBD2 (5 bases). Trimming pared 10 bases from V and 8 bases from J, leaving 16 bases between. The CDR3 sequence is 12 residues long. Germline loops: CDR1 KGHDR, CDR2 SFDVKD. CDR3 region: CATQESEGTQYF. The DNA for the CDR3 is TGTGCCACACAAGAGTCTGAGGGTACCCAGTACTTC.

This chain connects TRBV27 to TRBJ1-2, with a tentative D call TRBD1 (6 bases). CDR3 size: 15 residues. Germline lookup yields CDR1 MNHEY and CDR2 SMNVEV (reference sequence). Trimming removed 1 base at V and 6 bases at J, with 15 bases between. The CDR3 here is CASSLWPGDGDGYTF. The DNA of the CDR3 is TGTGCCAGCAGTTTATGGCCAGGGGACGGGGATGGCTACACCTTC.

This clone was observed a few times. The chain uses TRBV19 and TRBJ1-4; D gene uncertain. The CDR3 loop spans 14 amino acids. V lost 0 bases and J 10 bases, leaving 12 bases between the germline ends. Germline V gives CDR1 LNHDA, CDR2 SQIVND (reference sequence). The CDR3 reads CASSIDRWEGKLFF. DNA for the CDR3: TGTGCCAGTAGTATAGATCGGTGGGAGGGAAAACTGTTTTTT. Based on the CDR3 plus reference TRBV19 and TRBJ1-4, the full variable domain is DGGITQSPKYLFRKEGQNVTLSCEQNLNHDAMYWYRQDPGQGLRLIYYSQIVNDFQKGDIAEGYSVSREKKESFPLTVTSAQKNPTAFYLCASSIDRWEGKLFFGSGTQLSVL.

The chain employs TRBV5-1 and TRBJ1-3, with D possibly matching TRBD1 (6 bases). This CDR3 contains 15 residues. Trimming shortened V by 4 bases and J by 4 bases, and 15 bases separated the two germline ends. CDR1 SGHRS and CDR2 YFSETQ come from the germline V gene. The CDR3 nucleotides are TGCGCCAGCAGCATCCAGGGGCGTGCGGGAAACACCATATATTTT. This translates into CASSIQGRAGNTIYF.

The table lists this clone with a count of one. The chain uses TRBV20-1 and TRBJ1-1; D perhaps matches TRBD1 (6 bases). Germline CDR1 is DFQATT and CDR2 is SNEGSKA (reference sequence). The CDR3 runs 14 residues. V was pared by 3 bases and J by 0 bases, with 11 bases between. CDR3 in amino acids: CSASGGRMNTEAFF. CDR3 sequence (DNA): TGCAGTGCTAGTGGGGGCAGGATGAACACTGAAGCTTTCTTT.

The chain uses TRBV9 and TRBJ2-3; the match to TRBD1 covers 9 bases. The V gene's germline CDR1 is SGDLS and CDR2 YYNGEE. CDR3 length: 15 residues. V was clipped by 4 bases and J by 2 bases; unmatched bases: 5. DNA of the CDR3: TGTGCCAGCAGCTACCGGACAGGGGACACAGATACGCAGTATTTT. Translating gives CASSYRTGDTDTQYF.

V and J are TRBV9 and TRBJ2-6; the match to TRBD1 covers 9 bases. The CDR3 runs to 19 residues. Germline trimming cut 4 bases from V and 1 base from J; bases unmatched to any gene: 12. Germline V gives CDR1 SGDLS, CDR2 YYNGEE. CDR3 nucleotides: TGTGCCAGCAGCTCCTCCTTCGGACAGGGGTCTTCTGGGGCCAACGTCCTGACTTTC. Encoded protein: CASSSSFGQGSSGANVLTF.

This clone was seen once. The rearrangement links TRBV5-5 to TRBJ2-2; 10 bases map to TRBD1. The germline V gene has CDR1 SGHKS and CDR2 YYEKEE (reference sequence). Losses at the gene ends were 0 bases for V and 6 bases for J; bases not matched to a gene: 14. The CDR3 covers 19 residues. The CDR3 region has the DNA TGTGCCAGCAGCTTGGGTCTTTGGGGGACAGGGGACTTCGCCGGGGAGCTGTTTTTT. Protein sequence: CASSLGLWGTGDFAGELFF.

This clone has just one count. The chain employs TRBV30 and TRBJ1-1; D is unclear. Germline V gene sequence: CDR1 GTSNPN, CDR2 SVGIG (reference sequence). Trimming pared 6 bases from V and 0 bases from J, leaving 8 bases between. The CDR3 runs 12 residues. CDR3 bases: TGTGCCTGTACTACATTGAACACTGAAGCTTTCTTT. Translating gives CACTTLNTEAFF.

This clone is medium-sized (0.01 to 0.1%) in the sample. The V gene is TRBV6-1, the J gene TRBJ2-7; TRBD1 matches at 9 bases. V lost 2 bases and J lost 2; bases outside the gene matches: 1. The CDR3 spans 14 residues. The germline gives CDR1 MNHNS, CDR2 SASEGT. CDR3 sequence: CASSEWDRAYEQYF. The CDR3 DNA is TGTGCCAGCAGTGAATGGGACAGGGCCTACGAGCAGTACTTC.

The chain links TRBV25-1 to TRBJ1-6, with 10 bases identical to TRBD1. This CDR3 is 15 amino acids long. V shed 6 bases, J shed 7 bases, and the junction held 6 bases outside the gene matches. Germline V gene data show CDR1 as MGHDK and CDR2 as SYGVNS. The CDR3 nucleotides read TGTGCCAGCAGGTTCGGGACAGGGGAAAATTCACCCCTCCACTTT. Translating it yields CASRFGTGENSPLHF.

V usage is TRBV6-2 or TRBV6-3 and J usage is TRBJ2-3; a possible D gene is TRBD2 (6 bases). V shed 5 bases and J shed 2 bases, with 11 bases lying between them. CDR3 length equals 14 residues. CDR1 is MNHEY, CDR2 SVGEGT, per germline. The CDR3 loop is CASSPGLTTDTQYF. CDR3 nucleotide sequence: TGTGCCAGCAGTCCGGGACTGACCACAGATACGCAGTATTTT.

The rearrangement uses TRBV7-3 and TRBJ2-1; possible D gene TRBD2, 6 bases. CDR1 is SGHTA and CDR2 is FQGTGA in the germline V gene. The CDR3 runs 14 residues. Trimming left V 3 bases short and J 7 bases short, with 13 bases between. The CDR3, as DNA: TGTGCCAGCAGCTTCGGGAGCAGCAGTAATGAGCAGTTCTTC. Amino acids: CASSFGSSSNEQFF.

This clone appeared a single time. In DNA, the CDR3 is TGTGCCAGCAGCTCACTCAGGGAAAGGACTGAAGCTTTCTTT. Protein: CASSSLRERTEAFF. The chain uses TRBV7-9 and TRBJ1-1, with D perhaps TRBD1 (5 bases). Deletions cut 4 bases from V and 5 bases from J, with 14 bases between. Germline assignment: CDR1 SEHNR and CDR2 FQNEAQ (reference sequence). CDR3 size: 14 residues.